This passage covers 19 T cell receptor beta chains from one sample sequenced in a study of T cell responses to AZD1222 COVID-19 vaccine. Method: immunoSEQ multiplex PCR; TCRdb's copy keeps in-frame clones and lacks some. The profile shows tens of thousands of clones, roughly nine tenths of them singletons. Source: peripheral blood, taken on day 0 of AZD1222 vaccination. The receptors were sampled from an adult in good health.

The chain employs TRBV19 and TRBJ2-2, with 11 bases fitting TRBD1. J was trimmed by 1 base and V by 5 bases; bases with no gene match: 6. Per the germline V gene, CDR1 is LNHDA and CDR2 is SQIVND (reference sequence). The CDR3 has 17 residues. The CDR3 sequence: CASSAGTGGRNTGELFF. The CDR3 nucleotides read TGTGCCAGTAGTGCCGGGACAGGGGGTCGGAACACCGGGGAGCTGTTTTTT.

This clone was counted once. CDR3 amino acids: CASSLGQGNYEQYF. Written as DNA, the CDR3 is TGTGCCAGCAGTTTGGGACAGGGAAACTACGAGCAGTACTTC. This chain links TRBV6-5 with TRBJ2-7, with 9 bases identical to TRBD1. The CDR3 contains 14 residues. Germline CDR1 reads MNHEY; CDR2 reads SVGAGI. Unmatched junction bases numbered 4, after V lost 4 bases and J lost 3 bases.

The rearrangement links TRBV29-1 to TRBJ2-5; no reliable D call. The CDR3 covers 11 residues. Per germline, CDR1 SQVTM and CDR2 ANQGSEA. V lost 3 bases, J lost 2 bases, and 4 bases lay in between. This CDR3 is CSVDPQETQYF. The CDR3 DNA is TGCAGCGTTGATCCTCAAGAGACCCAGTACTTC.

V usage is TRBV28 and J usage is TRBJ2-7, with TRBD1 matching over 12 bases. Germline V gene lookup returns CDR1 MDHEN and CDR2 SYDVKM. CDR3 length: 13 amino acids. Unmatched junction bases numbered 4, after V lost 6 bases and J lost 7 bases. The CDR3 here is CASRRDRGLEQYF. CDR3 sequence (DNA): TGTGCCAGCAGAAGGGACAGGGGGCTGGAGCAGTACTTC.

This sequence joins TRBV10-3 and TRBJ2-7, with 8 bases lining up with TRBD2. This CDR3 has 13 amino acids. Losses at the gene ends were 5 bases for V and 3 bases for J; bases not matched to a gene: 3. Germline CDR1 reads ENHRY; CDR2 reads SYGVKD. CDR3 sequence (DNA): TGTGCCATCAGTACCGGGACTAGCTACGAGCAGTACTTC. It encodes CAISTGTSYEQYF.

This rearrangement joins TRBV24-1 to TRBJ1-1; 7 bases are a match to TRBD1. With V trimmed by 4 bases and J by 0 bases, 7 bases remained unmatched. CDR1 KGHDR and CDR2 SFDVKD come from the germline V gene. The CDR3 length is 16 residues. The CDR3 sequence: CATSETGSGVNTEAFF. The CDR3 nucleotides read TGTGCCACCAGTGAGACAGGGTCTGGGGTGAACACTGAAGCTTTCTTT.

This clone is a singleton in its sample. V and J are TRBV2 and TRBJ1-6; D is undetermined. Deletions cut 11 bases from V and 0 bases from J, with 14 bases between. The CDR3 spans 15 residues. Germline V lookup: CDR1 SNHLY, CDR2 FYNNEI. CDR3 nucleotide sequence: TGTGCCGCACGGGCAGGAAGCTCCTATAATTCACCCCTCCACTTT. Its protein is CAARAGSSYNSPLHF.

This clone was picked up a small number of times. The chain couples TRBV4-3 to TRBJ1-3; 8 bases map to TRBD1. Losses at the gene ends were 1 base for V and 2 bases for J; bases not matched to a gene: 16. The CDR3 is 20 residues long. Germline V gives CDR1 LGHNA, CDR2 YSLEER. In DNA, the CDR3 is TGCGCCAGCAGCCAAGGAGGGAGTTGGGGTTTGACAGGGGCTGGAAACACCATATATTTT. Translating it yields CASSQGGSWGLTGAGNTIYF.

The chain joins TRBV2 to TRBJ1-6, with TRBD1 as a possible D gene (5 bases). CDR3 length equals 15 residues. In germline, CDR1 is SNHLY, CDR2 FYNNEI. Trimming pared 7 bases from V and 8 bases from J, leaving 18 bases between. Written as DNA, the CDR3 is TGTGCCAGCACCTACCCGAGGGGAGGGGATTCACCCCTCCACTTT. Translated, it gives CASTYPRGGDSPLHF.

For the CDR3, the DNA is TGTGCCAGCAGTACCCCCAAAGGGAAGCAAGAGACCCAGTACTTC. Translated, it gives CASSTPKGKQETQYF. This chain joins TRBV28 and TRBJ2-5; D is uncertain. V gave up 5 bases and J gave up 2 bases, with 15 bases separating them. CDR1 and CDR2 (germline): MDHEN, SYDVKM. This CDR3 comprises 15 residues.

Note on this clone: The same CDR3 can be traced to other DNA sequences in this sample. This chain uses TRBV28 with TRBJ1-1; perhaps TRBD1 as D (5 bases). The length of the CDR3 is 13 residues. Trimming pared 2 bases from V and 1 base from J, leaving 5 bases between. CDR1 is MDHEN, CDR2 SYDVKM, per germline. The chain's CDR3 is CASSLTGNTEAFF. The DNA of the CDR3 is TGTGCCAGCAGTTTAACAGGGAACACTGAAGCTTTCTTT.

The genes are TRBV6-5 and TRBJ2-3; weak D call: TRBD2 (6 bases). The germline V gene has CDR1 MNHEY and CDR2 SVGAGI. Between the trimmed V and J ends, which lost 7 bases and 5 bases, there was a span of 16 bases. The CDR3 has 14 amino acids. DNA of the CDR3: TGTGCCAGCAAAGAGTCGGAGGGAGAAGATACGCAGTATTTT. Translating gives CASKESEGEDTQYF.

V is TRBV24-1 and J is TRBJ1-4, with D hard to call. The V gene lost 3 bases and the J gene lost 7 bases, with 11 bases spanning the gap. Germline loops: CDR1 KGHDR, CDR2 SFDVKD. This CDR3 region has 14 residues. The CDR3 loop reads CATSDHEPAEKLFF. CDR3 sequence (DNA): TGTGCCACCAGTGATCATGAACCAGCTGAAAAACTGTTTTTT.

This chain links TRBV3-1 (or the pseudogene TRBV3-2) with TRBJ2-7; D not resolved. The CDR3 covers 12 residues. V lost 1 base and J lost 2, with 3 bases in between. Germline V gene sequence: CDR1 LGHDT, CDR2 YNNKEL (reference sequence). The CDR3 loop reads CASSQATYEQYF. Written as DNA, the CDR3 is TGTGCCAGCAGCCAAGCCACCTACGAGCAGTACTTC.

This clone was seen a single time. This chain uses TRBV4-1 with TRBJ1-6; D not resolved. Trimming took 0 bases from V and 5 from J, leaving 11 bases between them. This CDR3 is 16 amino acids long. Germline V lookup: CDR1 MGHRA, CDR2 YSYEKL. The CDR3 DNA is TGCGCCAGCAGCCAAGAAGCACGGGTCAATAATTCACCCCTCCACTTT. Its translation: CASSQEARVNNSPLHF.

This rearrangement joins TRBV27 to TRBJ2-5, with 9 bases identical to TRBD2. Germline V CDR1 and CDR2: MNHEY, SMNVEV (reference sequence). This CDR3 region has 19 residues. The trim removed 8 bases at V and 9 bases at J, leaving 28 bases unmatched. The CDR3 region has the DNA TGTGCCAGCCTCCGTGGAGCTAGCGGGACCGAGGCTCCCTTCGGGGCCCAGTACTTC. The encoded protein is CASLRGASGTEAPFGAQYF.

The V gene is TRBV5-1, the J gene TRBJ1-1, with D perhaps TRBD1 (5 bases). The CDR3 contains 13 residues. From germline, CDR1 is SGHRS and CDR2 YFSETQ. Trimming took 2 bases from V and 5 from J, leaving 10 bases between them. Written as DNA, the CDR3 is TGCGCCAGCAGCTTAGACAGCTGGACTGAAGCTTTCTTT. Translation gives CASSLDSWTEAFF.

V usage is TRBV5-6 and J usage is TRBJ2-7, with D perhaps TRBD1 or TRBD2 (5 bases each). The germline V and J ends were trimmed by 5 bases and 5 bases, with 17 bases remaining between them. In germline, CDR1 is SGHDT, CDR2 YYEEEE. The CDR3 contains 14 residues. The CDR3 sequence: CASSFLSEGDEQYF. CDR3 sequence (DNA): TGTGCCAGCAGTTTTCTTAGCGAAGGGGACGAGCAGTACTTC.

The chain carries TRBV6-2 or TRBV6-3 and TRBJ2-7; 12 bases are shared with TRBD2. V lost 6 bases to trimming and J lost 3 bases; unmatched junction nucleotides: 3. CDR1 is MNHEY, CDR2 SVGEGT, per germline. This CDR3 contains 14 residues. Here the CDR3 reads CASSTTSGSYEQYF. The CDR3, as DNA: TGTGCCAGCAGCACGACTAGCGGGAGCTACGAGCAGTACTTC.